This T cell receptor (beta chain) derives from a study of blood T cell repertoires in COVID-19. Background on the study: Researchers got acute and convalescent COVID-19 samples from the United States, Italy and Spain. The analysed material was cDNA or gDNA that came from T cells, B-cell-depleted T cells, or PBMCs.

As originally analysed: Scientists estimated how many nucleated cells there were by amplifying reference gene primers. The data were produced by immunoSEQ multiplex PCR, yet TCRdb's version contains in-frame clones alone and is incomplete. Clonal size and the V and J genes are those of that table, whereas D and trimming came from the DNA. The sample has 85,000 or so clones, roughly 90% seen once; the top ten hold about 26%. In germline, CDR1 is LNHNV, CDR2 YYDKDF (reference sequence). CDR3 length equals 16 residues. Between the trimmed V and J ends, which lost 0 bases and 1 base, there was a span of 10 bases.

The chain joins TRBV15 to TRBJ1-3, with unresolved D. The sequence was obtained from a man aged 50 to 59 with active or convalescent COVID-19. Sequenced material: peripheral blood. The CDR3 bases are TGTGCCACCAGCAGAGATTCGTCGGGGTCTGGAAACACCATATATTTT. Translated, it gives CATSRDSSGSGNTIYF.